Listed here are 29 T cell receptor beta chains from one sample, sequenced in a study of T cell responses to AZD1222 COVID-19 vaccine. TCRdb's table, derived via immunoSEQ multiplex PCR, lists solely in-frame clones and lacks some. The data contain around 76,000 clones, roughly 89% of them singletons. This sample comprised peripheral blood, obtained on day 0 of AZD1222 vaccination. All receptors come from an adult in good health.

The chain has TRBV30 and TRBJ1-4; D uncertain. Looked up from germline, CDR1 is GTSNPN and CDR2 is SVGIG (reference sequence). Trimming left V 3 bases short and J 14 bases short, with 13 bases between. The CDR3 runs 11 residues. This chain's CDR3 is CAWSLLSDLFF. CDR3 coding DNA: TGTGCCTGGAGCCTCCTCTCTGACCTGTTTTTT.

The V and J genes are TRBV23-1 and TRBJ2-3; D remains unclear. TRBV23-1 is reported as an ORF; its role is uncertain. This CDR3 region has 14 residues. Trimming left V 7 bases short and J 1 base short, with 12 bases between. The CDR3 DNA reads TGCGCCAGCAAGGGCCTGCACTGCACAGATACGCAGTATTTT. Translating gives CASKGLHCTDTQYF.

The V call is TRBV10-2, the J call TRBJ2-3; no reliable D call. CDR1 and CDR2 from the germline V gene are WSHSY and SAAADI. The CDR3 has 15 amino acids. V lost 2 bases and J 2 bases, leaving 11 bases between the germline ends. In DNA form, the CDR3 reads TGCGCCAGCAGTGAGGCATTTGGTACCACAGATACGCAGTATTTT. Its protein product is CASSEAFGTTDTQYF.

V gene TRBV10-1 combines with J gene TRBJ1-2; D might be TRBD1 (5 bases). The germline gives CDR1 WNHNN, CDR2 SYGVQD (reference sequence). The V and J ends lost 4 bases and 0 bases respectively, with 27 bases between them. This CDR3 has 20 amino acids. CDR3 sequence: CASSVGRGSLFSSTNYGYTF. The CDR3 nucleotides read TGCGCCAGCAGTGTAGGACGGGGGTCTCTTTTTTCGTCCACTAACTATGGCTACACCTTC.

The DNA for the CDR3 is TGTGCCAGCAGTCAGACCCCGGGAGATAATTCACCCCTCCACTTT. This codes for CASSQTPGDNSPLHF. This chain joins TRBV27 and TRBJ1-6; D unclear. Per the germline V gene, CDR1 is MNHEY and CDR2 is SMNVEV (reference sequence). The CDR3 runs 15 residues. V lost 5 bases, J lost 5 bases, and 13 bases lay in between.

The gene calls are TRBV10-1 and TRBJ2-3, with 14 bases fitting TRBD2. Trimming cost V 6 bases and J 3 bases; bases outside gene matches: 8. The germline V gene has CDR1 WNHNN and CDR2 SYGVQD (reference sequence). The CDR3 extends over 17 amino acids. The CDR3 region is CASRETSGGVCTDTQYF. In DNA, the CDR3 is TGCGCCAGCAGGGAGACTAGCGGGGGGGTTTGTACAGATACGCAGTATTTT.

The chain couples TRBV2 to TRBJ1-6; D not resolved. Germline assignment: CDR1 SNHLY and CDR2 FYNNEI. The V end was cut by 8 bases, the J end by 0 bases, with 11 bases between. The CDR3 loop spans 15 amino acids. In DNA form, the CDR3 reads TGTGCCAGCGAAAACGGGAGCTCCTATAATTCACCCCTCCACTTT. As protein: CASENGSSYNSPLHF.

A word on this clone: Different DNA sequences within this sample yield the same CDR3. This chain connects TRBV14 to TRBJ1-2, with D hard to call. The CDR3 extends over 13 amino acids. V gave up 5 bases and J gave up 4 bases, with 11 bases separating them. Germline-derived CDR1 and CDR2 are SGHDN and FVKESK. The CDR3 protein is CASSDRGSYGYTF. The CDR3, as DNA: TGTGCCAGCAGCGACCGGGGTTCCTATGGCTACACCTTC. The full variable domain, with the rest looked up from reference TRBV14 and TRBJ1-2, is EAGVTQFPSHSVIEKGQTVTLRCDPISGHDNLYWYRRVMGKEIKFLLHFVKESKQDESGMPNNRFLAERTGGTYSTLKVQPAELEDSGVYFCASSDRGSYGYTFGSGTRLTVV.

The J gene is TRBJ1-4, the V gene TRBV28, with D unresolved. Germline V lookup: CDR1 MDHEN, CDR2 SYDVKM. The ends were cut back, 4 bases at V and 4 bases at J, with 10 bases in the middle. The CDR3 runs 14 residues. The CDR3 region has the DNA TGTGCCAGCAGTTGGACGGAAAATAATGAAAAACTGTTTTTT. As protein: CASSWTENNEKLFF.

The chain combines TRBV6-1 with TRBJ2-7; 7 positions agree with TRBD2. Germline-derived CDR1 and CDR2 are MNHNS and SASEGT. V shed 0 bases and J 3 bases; nucleotides not matched to a gene: 8. The CDR3 contains 16 residues. The DNA of the CDR3 is TGTGCCAGCAGTGAAGCTCTGGGGGGGATTCACTACGAGCAGTACTTC. It encodes CASSEALGGIHYEQYF.

The chain couples TRBV19 to TRBJ1-2, with TRBD1 identical over 9 bases. J gave up 4 bases and V 3 bases, and 9 bases lay outside the gene matches. The germline V gene encodes CDR1 LNHDA and CDR2 SQIVND (reference sequence). This CDR3 is built from 16 residues. CDR3 nucleotides: TGTGCCAGTAGTATCCAGGGACAGGGAGTGGGCTATGGCTACACCTTC. The encoded protein is CASSIQGQGVGYGYTF.

V is TRBV18 and J is TRBJ1-3; D gene uncertain. Germline V CDR1 and CDR2: KGHSH, LQKENI. This CDR3 is built from 14 residues. Trimming took off 2 bases at V and 9 bases at J, with 14 bases between the two ends. The CDR3 region has the DNA TGTGCCAGCTCACCAGAAGTAGGCAGAGGCACCATATATTTT. Its protein product is CASSPEVGRGTIYF.

The table lists this clone with a count of one. This chain links TRBV5-1 with TRBJ2-3; 10 bases agree with TRBD2. V gave up 0 bases and J gave up 4 bases; unmatched junction bases: 5. The CDR3 covers 16 residues. Germline V gene data show CDR1 as SGHRS and CDR2 as YFSETQ. The CDR3 DNA sequence: TGCGCCAGCAGCTTGGAACGGAGCGGGGGGGCAGATACGCAGTATTTT. Translated: CASSLERSGGADTQYF. The full variable domain, with the rest looked up from reference TRBV5-1 and TRBJ2-3, is KAGVTQTPRYLIKTRGQQVTLSCSPISGHRSVSWYQQTPGQGLQFLFEYFSETQRNKGNFPGRFSGRQFSNSRSEMNVSTLELGDSALYLCASSLERSGGADTQYFGPGTRLTVL.

This chain connects TRBV6-5 to TRBJ2-1, with TRBD1 matching over 10 bases. CDR3 length: 14 residues. The trim removed 0 bases at V and 10 bases at J, leaving 3 bases unmatched. Germline loops: CDR1 MNHEY, CDR2 SVGAGI. CDR3: CASSYSTGGREQFF. The CDR3 DNA reads TGTGCCAGCAGTTACTCGACAGGGGGCAGGGAGCAGTTCTTC.

The chain carries TRBV7-2 and TRBJ2-3, with D possibly being TRBD1 (7 bases). This CDR3 region has 15 residues. V lost 8 bases, J lost 9 bases, and 24 bases lay in between. The germline CDR1 and CDR2 sequences are SGHTA and FQGNSA. This CDR3 is CASHGGQLTGATQYF. Written as DNA, the CDR3 is TGTGCCAGCCACGGGGGACAGCTCACCGGGGCAACGCAGTATTTT. The whole variable domain, remainder taken from reference TRBV7-2 and TRBJ2-3, is GAGVSQSPSNKVTEKGKDVELRCDPISGHTALYWYRQSLGQGLEFLIYFQGNSAPDKSGLPSDRFSAERTGGSVSTLTIQRTQQEDSAVYLCASHGGQLTGATQYFGPGTRLTVL.

The chain links TRBV29-1 to TRBJ1-4, with D hard to call. V lost 4 bases to trimming and J lost 7 bases, with 10 bases between them. Germline V gene sequence: CDR1 SQVTM, CDR2 ANQGSEA. The CDR3 sequence is 12 residues long. The CDR3 region has the DNA TGCAGCGTTGGGAAAGGTGGTGAAAAACTGTTTTTT. Translated, it gives CSVGKGGEKLFF.

The chain has TRBV7-2 and TRBJ1-2; the match to TRBD1 covers 9 bases. With V trimmed by 6 bases and J by 4 bases, 3 bases remained unmatched. CDR3 size: 13 residues. Germline CDR1 is SGHTA and CDR2 is FQGNSA. This chain's CDR3 is CASSAGQGYGYTF. As DNA, the CDR3 is TGTGCCAGCAGTGCGGGACAGGGCTATGGCTACACCTTC.

The chain employs TRBV7-9 and TRBJ1-5; D remains unclear. This CDR3 region has 14 residues. V was cut by 5 bases and J by 0 bases, with 8 bases left in between. Germline CDR1 SEHNR, CDR2 FQNEAQ (reference sequence). The CDR3 DNA follows: TGTGCCAGCAGCCCCGGGGTTAGCAATCAGCCCCAGCATTTT. Protein product: CASSPGVSNQPQHF.

V gene TRBV19 combines with J gene TRBJ1-6; no definite D call. Germline V gene data show CDR1 as LNHDA and CDR2 as SQIVND (reference sequence). The V gene lost 7 bases and the J gene lost 4 bases, with 14 bases spanning the gap. This CDR3 comprises 15 residues. CDR3 nucleotide sequence: TGTGCCAGTACCCCGAGAGGGATGTATAATTCACCCCTCCACTTT. Translating it yields CASTPRGMYNSPLHF.

This chain links TRBV28 with TRBJ1-4; the D gene is possibly TRBD1 (5 bases). The CDR3 runs to 14 residues. With 2 bases removed from V and 11 bases from J, the gap between germline ends came to 15 bases. Germline values: CDR1 MDHEN, CDR2 SYDVKM. CDR3 DNA sequence: TGTGCCAGCAGTTTACCAGGGACTATGGGGAAACTGTTTTTT. Protein product: CASSLPGTMGKLFF.

There are a few counts of this clone. The rearrangement links TRBV14 to TRBJ1-1; D not resolved. The CDR3 runs to 12 residues. V lost 1 base to trimming and J lost 7 bases, with 7 bases between them. CDR1 and CDR2 from the germline V gene are SGHDN and FVKESK. This CDR3 reads CASSQVPNEAFF. As DNA, the CDR3 is TGTGCCAGCAGCCAAGTTCCCAATGAAGCTTTCTTT.

CDR3 DNA: TGTGCCAGCAGTGCTTGGAACAGAGGGGGAGCCGAGCAGTACTTC. Translation gives CASSAWNRGGAEQYF. The V and J genes are TRBV2 and TRBJ2-7; D is possibly TRBD1 (6 bases). Germline V lookup: CDR1 SNHLY, CDR2 FYNNEI. Trimming cost V 4 bases and J 6 bases, with 19 bases left between them. The CDR3 is 15 amino acids.

The chain links TRBV19 to TRBJ1-2, with unresolved D. Germline values: CDR1 LNHDA, CDR2 SQIVND (reference sequence). The CDR3 has 12 amino acids. Trimming left V 5 bases short and J 7 bases short, with 11 bases between. In DNA, the CDR3 is TGTGCCAGTAGTGTTACCTTTGGTGGCTACACCTTC. Encoded protein: CASSVTFGGYTF.

The chain employs TRBV7-3 and TRBJ2-7; D gene unclear. CDR3 size: 13 residues. Germline CDR1 is SGHTA and CDR2 is FQGTGA. V lost 0 bases and J lost 0, with 3 bases in between. The CDR3 reads CASSLTPSYEQYF. For the CDR3, the DNA is TGTGCCAGCAGCTTAACGCCCTCCTACGAGCAGTACTTC.

The chain carries TRBV11-2 and TRBJ2-1, with 7 bases fitting TRBD1. After removal of 5 bases from V and 15 bases from J, the junction contained 19 bases not matched to a gene. The CDR3 is 15 amino acids. Germline V gives CDR1 SGHAT, CDR2 FQNNGV. As DNA, the CDR3 is TGTGCCAGCAGCAGAGCTGGGACAGCTGGGGGAGACCGGTTCTTC. It encodes CASSRAGTAGGDRFF.

The chain has TRBV27 and TRBJ1-5; D is uncertain. Germline CDR1 reads MNHEY; CDR2 reads SMNVEV (reference sequence). The CDR3 loop spans 14 amino acids. V shed 5 bases and J shed 2 bases, with 10 bases lying between them. The CDR3 sequence is CASSVTSGNQPQHF. The CDR3 DNA follows: TGTGCCAGCAGTGTGACGAGCGGCAATCAGCCCCAGCATTTT.

The V call is TRBV14, the J call TRBJ2-1; D gene ambiguous. The CDR3 length is 12 residues. The V end lost 0 bases, the J end lost 10 bases, and 7 bases lay between the germline ends. CDR1 and CDR2 from the germline V gene are SGHDN and FVKESK. The CDR3 is CASSQDLGEQFF. The CDR3 nucleotides read TGTGCCAGCAGCCAAGATTTGGGGGAGCAGTTCTTC.

The genes are TRBV5-1 and TRBJ2-7; unclear D gene. Germline CDR1 and CDR2: SGHRS and YFSETQ. Trimming removed 0 bases from V and 6 bases from J, with 10 bases in between. The CDR3 spans 13 residues. CDR3 sequence: CASSLAFFGEQYF. Here the CDR3 DNA reads TGCGCCAGCAGCTTGGCATTCTTTGGCGAGCAGTACTTC. Based on the CDR3 plus reference TRBV5-1 and TRBJ2-7, the full variable domain is KAGVTQTPRYLIKTRGQQVTLSCSPISGHRSVSWYQQTPGQGLQFLFEYFSETQRNKGNFPGRFSGRQFSNSRSEMNVSTLELGDSALYLCASSLAFFGEQYFGPGTRLTVT.

The chain couples TRBV4-3 to TRBJ1-6; D unresolved. Germline V lookup: CDR1 LGHNA, CDR2 YSLEER. The CDR3 contains 14 residues. Deletions cut 1 base from V and 10 bases from J, with 11 bases between. CDR3 DNA sequence: TGCGCCAGCAGCCAAGGCGGTAGTCGATCACCCCTCCACTTT. Translation gives CASSQGGSRSPLHF.